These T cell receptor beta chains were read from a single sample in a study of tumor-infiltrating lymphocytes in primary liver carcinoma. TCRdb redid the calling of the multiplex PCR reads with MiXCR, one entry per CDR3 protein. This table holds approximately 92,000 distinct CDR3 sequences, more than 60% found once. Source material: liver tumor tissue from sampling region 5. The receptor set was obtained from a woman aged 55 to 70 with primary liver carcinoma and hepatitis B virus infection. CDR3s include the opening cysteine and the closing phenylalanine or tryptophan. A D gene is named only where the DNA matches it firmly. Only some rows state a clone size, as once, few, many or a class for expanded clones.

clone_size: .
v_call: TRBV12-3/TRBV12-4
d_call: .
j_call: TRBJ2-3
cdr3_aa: CASSLGAGTDRQYF
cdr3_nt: TGTGCCAGTAGTTTAGGGGCAGGCACAGATAGGCAGTATTTT

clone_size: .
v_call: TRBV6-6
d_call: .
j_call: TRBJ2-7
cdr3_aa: CASTNRAVRGEQYF
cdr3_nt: TGTGCCAGCACCAACAGAGCGGTCAGGGGCGAACAGTACTTC

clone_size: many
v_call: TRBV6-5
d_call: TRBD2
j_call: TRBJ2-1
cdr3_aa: CASSYAAGGTSYNEQFF
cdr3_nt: TGTGCCAGCAGTTACGCGGCGGGAGGTACCTCCTACAATGAGCAGTTCTTC

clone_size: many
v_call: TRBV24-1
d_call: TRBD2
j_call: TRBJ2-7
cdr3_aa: CATSDSGTSGMIYEQYF
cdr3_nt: TGTGCCACCAGTGACTCGGGGACTAGCGGGATGATCTACGAGCAGTACTTC

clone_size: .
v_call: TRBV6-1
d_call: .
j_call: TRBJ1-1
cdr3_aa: CTSRGTLWYAEAFF
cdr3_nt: TGTACCAGTAGGGGTACTCTATGGTACGCTGAAGCTTTCTTT

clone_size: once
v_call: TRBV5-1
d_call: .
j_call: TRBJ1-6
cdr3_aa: CASSEGHDNSLLHF
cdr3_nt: TGCGCCAGCAGCGAGGGCCACGATAATTCACTCCTCCACTTT

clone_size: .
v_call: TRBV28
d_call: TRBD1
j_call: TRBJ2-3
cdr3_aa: CASGLSGYRGVFRTDTQYF
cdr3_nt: TGTGCCAGCGGTTTATCAGGGTACAGGGGGGTGTTTAGAACAGATACGCAGTATTTT

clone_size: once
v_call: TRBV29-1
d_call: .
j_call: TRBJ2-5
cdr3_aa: CSVDEQYHQETQYF
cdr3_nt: TGCAGCGTTGATGAGCAGTACCACCAAGAGACCCAGTACTTC

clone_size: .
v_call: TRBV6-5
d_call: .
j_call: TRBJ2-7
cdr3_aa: CAISQDTGYEQYF
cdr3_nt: TGCGCCATCAGTCAGGACACCGGCTACGAGCAGTACTTC

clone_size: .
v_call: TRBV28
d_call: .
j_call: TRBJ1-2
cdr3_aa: CASRTPRGEYRSNYGYTF
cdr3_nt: TGTGCCAGCAGGACCCCAAGGGGCGAATACCGGTCAAACTATGGCTACACCTTC

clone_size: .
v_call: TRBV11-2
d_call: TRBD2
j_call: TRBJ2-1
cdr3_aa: CASSWTSGTKRFF
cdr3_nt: TGTGCCAGCAGCTGGACTAGCGGGACAAAGCGGTTCTTC

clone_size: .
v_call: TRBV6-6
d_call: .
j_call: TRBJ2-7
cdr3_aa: CTSSDPRRDWVSSYEQYF
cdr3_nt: TGTACCAGCAGTGACCCCAGACGGGACTGGGTGAGCTCCTACGAGCAGTACTTC

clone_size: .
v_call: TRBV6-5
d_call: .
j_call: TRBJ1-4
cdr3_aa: CASSYSGYEKPFF
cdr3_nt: TGTGCCAGCAGTTATTCAGGGTATGAAAAACCGTTTTTT

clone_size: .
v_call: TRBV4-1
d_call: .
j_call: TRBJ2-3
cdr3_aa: CTSGQVGQRDTQYF
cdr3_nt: TGCACCAGCGGCCAAGTGGGTCAAAGGGATACGCAGTATTTT

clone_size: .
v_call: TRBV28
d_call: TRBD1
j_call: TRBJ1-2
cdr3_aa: CATVRDRGIYGYTF
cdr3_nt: TGTGCCACCGTCCGGGACAGGGGTATCTATGGCTACACCTTC

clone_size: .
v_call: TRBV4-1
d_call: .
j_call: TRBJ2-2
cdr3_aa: CASSREGGWSNTGELFF
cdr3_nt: TGCGCCAGTAGCCGAGAGGGGGGGTGGTCGAACACCGGGGAGCTGTTTTTT

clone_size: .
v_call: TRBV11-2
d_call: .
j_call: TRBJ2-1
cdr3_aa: CTSSLALNYNEQFF
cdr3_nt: TGTACCAGCAGCCTAGCCCTTAACTACAATGAGCAGTTCTTC

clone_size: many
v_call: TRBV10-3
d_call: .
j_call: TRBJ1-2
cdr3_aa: CAISENRGVGGYTF
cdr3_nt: TGTGCCATCAGTGAAAATAGGGGCGTTGGTGGCTACACCTTC